This T cell receptor beta chain was profiled in a study of cytomegalovirus exposure and HLA in healthy donors. V lost 4 bases to trimming and J lost 4 bases, with 13 bases between them. The CDR3 runs 15 residues. Germline loops: CDR1 SGHAT, CDR2 FQDESV (reference sequence). Study-level points and caveats: Among TCR beta chains, those listed as cytomegalovirus-associated numbered around 180. Productive status was seen about 90% or about 30% of the time for most TCR beta V segments in an earlier analysis. When presence/absence was analysed, sequencing depth was taken to be roughly uniform across donors.

60 Vbeta and 13 Jbeta primers were used in PCR. The assay was immunoSEQ multiplex PCR, and TCRdb's table has in-frame clones only and misses some. The sample lists 100,000 or so clones; 65% to 80% were seen once. This cohort consisted of healthy bone marrow donors. Worth noting for this clone: Its antigen remains unknown.

This chain links TRBV11-1 with TRBJ2-2; D is perhaps TRBD2 (6 bases). The clonotype comes from a woman aged 40 to 50 in good health and CMV-seronegative. Sequenced material: PBMCs. The CDR3 DNA follows: TGTGCCAGCAGCTCCATACTAGCTAGCACCGGGGAGCTGTTTTTT. Its translation is CASSSILASTGELFF. Supplemented by reference TRBV11-1 and TRBJ2-2, the full variable domain reads EAEVAQSPRYKITEKSQAVAFWCDPISGHATLYWYRQILGQGPELLVQFQDESVVDDSQLPKDRFSAERLKGVDSTLKIQPAELGDSAMYLCASSSILASTGELFFGEGSRLTVL.